Listed below are T cell receptor beta chains from one sample, sequenced in a study of beta chain features in type 1 diabetes. The method was immunoSEQ multiplex PCR; TCRdb's version includes in-frame clones alone and lacks a portion of them. The sample shows roughly 300,000 clones, under 8.5% of them seen only once. The sequencing sample was made of central memory CD4+ T cells from blood. The receptors here all came from a woman aged 18-29 years in good health. CDR3s include the opening cysteine and the closing phenylalanine or tryptophan.

V: TRBV29-1; J: TRBJ2-5; CDR3: CSVGDSPGTQYF
V: TRBV7-2; J: TRBJ2-3; CDR3: CASSLLKLQYNTDTQYF
V: TRBV27; J: TRBJ1-1; CDR3: CASSLVVGGMNTEAFF
V: TRBV7-9; J: TRBJ2-5; CDR3: CASSLQVENEQYF
V: TRBV29-1; J: TRBJ2-3; CDR3: CSAGYSTDTQYF
V: TRBV9; J: TRBJ2-2; CDR3: CASSPHQGAVGELFF
V: TRBV27; J: TRBJ2-5; CDR3: CASSLYRGQETQYF
V: TRBV5-1; J: TRBJ1-2; CDR3: CASSLGAGINYGYTF
V: TRBV5-4; J: TRBJ2-7; CDR3: CASSLEEVGVYEQYF
V: TRBV19; J: TRBJ2-7; CDR3: CASSILRTSGNSYEQYF
V: TRBV19; J: TRBJ2-3; CDR3: CASSIASFQDTQYF
V: TRBV18; J: TRBJ2-3; CDR3: CASSPHARGDTQYF
V: TRBV6-6; J: TRBJ2-5; CDR3: CASRLAGGGPGTQYF
V: TRBV6-1; J: TRBJ2-5; CDR3: CASSRARGETQYF
V: TRBV18; J: TRBJ1-5; CDR3: CASSPQIENQPQHF
V: TRBV6-6; J: TRBJ2-1; CDR3: CASSFGQEQFF
V: TRBV2; J: TRBJ2-1; CDR3: CASSTSGYNEQFF
V: TRBV10-3; J: TRBJ1-2; CDR3: CAIREILNYGYTF
V: TRBV6-1; J: TRBJ2-1; CDR3: CASSELALRNEQFF
V: TRBV6-1; J: TRBJ2-2; CDR3: CASSEASTRRTGELFF
V: TRBV7-2; J: TRBJ2-5; CDR3: CASSPRGLQETQYF
V: TRBV19; J: TRBJ2-1; CDR3: CASIPASGSTKFF
V: TRBV12-5; J: TRBJ2-1; CDR3: CASGGTGGYNEQFF
V: TRBV9; J: TRBJ1-2; CDR3: CASSVGAGLYGYTF
V: TRBV10-3; J: TRBJ2-1; CDR3: CAISEASNEQFF
V: TRBV11-2; J: TRBJ1-4; CDR3: CASSPGQGSEKLFF
V: TRBV2; J: TRBJ2-5; CDR3: CASQRDRGWETQYF
V: TRBV7-7; J: TRBJ2-3; CDR3: CASSPSGLYTDTQYF
V: TRBV28; J: TRBJ1-3; CDR3: CASTRQSSGNTIYF
V: TRBV4-2; J: TRBJ1-2; CDR3: CASSQDRTGTYGYTF
V: TRBV7-2; J: TRBJ1-1; CDR3: CASSLVWGAQNTEAFF
V: TRBV25-1; J: TRBJ1-1; CDR3: CASSGQGNTEAFF